This TCR beta chain was recorded in a study of T-cell reconstitution after alpha-beta-depleted transplantation in children. Molecular barcoding with unique molecular identifiers was used for the TCRbeta library. Using its own MiXCR run on the PCR reads, TCRdb lists one record per CDR3 protein. The sample includes about 190,000 distinct CDR3 sequences, around 7% seen only once; the top ten take around 3.1%. This clonotype has a count of ten or more. The TCR sequence derives from a human donor who donated a stem cell graft to a child with Wiskott-Aldrich syndrome. The sequencing used PBMCs from the stem cell graft donor, collected from the stem cell graft.

The CDR3 sequence: CSARDRNTIYF. In DNA form, the CDR3 reads TGCAGTGCTAGGGACAGAAACACCATATATTTT. The chain carries TRBV20-1 and TRBJ1-3; possibly TRBD1 for D (5 bases). Trimming pared 3 bases from V and 5 bases from J, leaving 5 bases between. CDR1 and CDR2 from the germline V gene are DFQATT and SNEGSKA (reference sequence). The CDR3 contains 11 residues.